The clone carrying this TCR beta chain showed up just a few times. Its antigen is not identified. The germline gives CDR1 MGHRA, CDR2 YSYEKL. The V and J ends lost 1 base and 1 base respectively, with 7 bases between them. The CDR3 is 14 residues long. This entry is derived from a study of CD8 T cells in ankylosing spondylitis. Regarding the study as a whole: A motif in TCR beta, a set of roughly eight highly homologous variants, appeared characteristic of ankylosing spondylitis blood.

TCRdb reprocessed the 5' RACE reads via MiXCR and lists one record per CDR3 protein. Of approximately 150,000 distinct CDR3 sequences in the sample, approximately 17% are singletons; the top ten hold 30% to 35%. This receptor was identified in a male donor with ankylosing spondylitis. Sequencing was carried out using blood, either unsorted or a sorted T cell fraction (not recorded which). V is TRBV4-1 and J is TRBJ1-1, with no clear D. The CDR3 region has the DNA TGCGCCAGCAGCCAAGTGGAGGAGAACACTGAAGCTTTCTTT. It encodes CASSQVEENTEAFF.